Listed below are T cell receptor beta chains from one sample, sequenced in a study of shared clonotypes between healthy human individuals. The table came from immunoSEQ multiplex PCR; TCRdb's copy has only in-frame clones and leaves some out. The sample includes around 2.1 million clones, more than 85% of them seen just once. Sequenced sample: naive CD8+ T cells from PBMCs. These receptors came from a man between 18 and 29 years old in good health. Some clones in this sample may be carry-over from other donors' samples. The CDR3 runs from the conserved cysteine through the conserved F or W. The order of the fields is V gene, clone size, J gene, D gene, CDR3 length, CDR3 DNA, CDR3 protein. D genes are given only for firm matches. Size is stated for part of the rows, as once, few or many counts, or as a class when the clone is expanded.

v_gene: TRBV5-4
abundance: NA
j_gene: TRBJ2-7
d_gene: TRBD1
len: 14
CDR3nt: TGTGCCAGCAGCCGCCGGGACAGGTCCTACGAGCAGTACTTC
CDR3aa: CASSRRDRSYEQYF

v_gene: TRBV28
abundance: NA
j_gene: TRBJ2-1
d_gene: TRBD2
len: 16
CDR3nt: TGTGCCAGCAGTTGGCACGCGGGAGGGTCTAACAATGAGCAGTTCTTC
CDR3aa: CASSWHAGGSNNEQFF

v_gene: TRBV28
abundance: NA
j_gene: TRBJ2-1
d_gene: TRBD2
len: 17
CDR3nt: TGTGCCAGCAGTTTATCTCTCAGGCGGGAGGAGATGGATGAGCAGTTCTTC
CDR3aa: CASSLSLRREEMDEQFF

v_gene: TRBV30
abundance: NA
j_gene: TRBJ2-3
d_gene: TRBD1
len: 13
CDR3nt: TGTGCCTTATCGACAGGGGGCCCAGATACGCAGTATTTT
CDR3aa: CALSTGGPDTQYF

v_gene: TRBV7-6
abundance: NA
j_gene: TRBJ2-7
d_gene: NA
len: 13
CDR3nt: TGTGCCAGCAGCCCCGGGACCTACTACGAGCAGTACTTC
CDR3aa: CASSPGTYYEQYF

v_gene: TRBV28
abundance: NA
j_gene: TRBJ1-2
d_gene: NA
len: 11
CDR3nt: TGTGCCACACGAATTGGGAATGGCTACACCTTC
CDR3aa: CATRIGNGYTF

v_gene: TRBV13
abundance: once
j_gene: TRBJ2-5
d_gene: NA
len: 13
CDR3nt: TGTGCCAGCAGCTTAGGGGGGGTAGAGACCCAGTACTTC
CDR3aa: CASSLGGVETQYF

v_gene: TRBV10-3
abundance: NA
j_gene: TRBJ1-4
d_gene: NA
len: 16
CDR3nt: TGTGCCATCAGTGATAGCCAGTCCGGTTTCAATGAAAAACTGTTTTTT
CDR3aa: CAISDSQSGFNEKLFF

v_gene: TRBV7-9
abundance: NA
j_gene: TRBJ1-1
d_gene: TRBD1
len: 14
CDR3nt: TGTGCCAGCAGCTTGACAGGGGTTATCACTGAAGCTTTCTTT
CDR3aa: CASSLTGVITEAFF

v_gene: TRBV5-1
abundance: NA
j_gene: TRBJ1-2
d_gene: NA
len: 15
CDR3nt: TGCGCCAGCAGCCCTCTGAGCAGTTCTAACTATGGCTACACCTTC
CDR3aa: CASSPLSSSNYGYTF

v_gene: TRBV7-9
abundance: NA
j_gene: TRBJ2-3
d_gene: NA
len: 14
CDR3nt: TGTGCCAGCAGCTTTGGCAGGGAGGCAGATACGCAGTATTTT
CDR3aa: CASSFGREADTQYF

v_gene: TRBV9
abundance: NA
j_gene: TRBJ2-1
d_gene: NA
len: 15
CDR3nt: TGTGCCAGCAGCGTAGGAGGTAGCGCGCACAATGAGCAGTTCTTC
CDR3aa: CASSVGGSAHNEQFF

v_gene: TRBV9
abundance: NA
j_gene: TRBJ2-7
d_gene: NA
len: 14
CDR3nt: TGTGCCAGCAGCGTAGCCACAGGGCTCTACGAGCAGTACTTC
CDR3aa: CASSVATGLYEQYF

v_gene: TRBV7-6
abundance: once
j_gene: TRBJ2-3
d_gene: NA
len: 13
CDR3nt: TGTGCCAGCAGCCCCCGGCTGGAAGATACGCAGTATTTT
CDR3aa: CASSPRLEDTQYF

v_gene: TRBV7-3
abundance: NA
j_gene: TRBJ2-7
d_gene: TRBD1
len: 18
CDR3nt: TGTGCCAGCAGCACAACGAATGAGGACAGGGGGTCAGGCGACGAGCAGTACTTC
CDR3aa: CASSTTNEDRGSGDEQYF

v_gene: TRBV27
abundance: NA
j_gene: TRBJ2-7
d_gene: TRBD2
len: 15
CDR3nt: TGTGCCAGCAGCCGGATAGCGGGAGGATCCTACGAGCAGTACTTC
CDR3aa: CASSRIAGGSYEQYF

v_gene: TRBV19
abundance: NA
j_gene: TRBJ2-7
d_gene: NA
len: 13
CDR3nt: TGTGCCAGTAGTCCCTCGATCCGGGGGGAGCAGTACTTC
CDR3aa: CASSPSIRGEQYF

v_gene: TRBV19
abundance: once
j_gene: TRBJ2-7
d_gene: NA
len: 13
CDR3nt: TGTGCCAGTAGTATAGATCTGGCGCGGGAGCAGTACTTC
CDR3aa: CASSIDLAREQYF

v_gene: TRBV11-2
abundance: few
j_gene: TRBJ1-1
d_gene: NA
len: 14
CDR3nt: TGTGCCAGCAGCTTATCCGCTAGGAACACTGAAGCTTTCTTT
CDR3aa: CASSLSARNTEAFF

v_gene: TRBV5-8
abundance: NA
j_gene: TRBJ2-1
d_gene: TRBD1
len: 16
CDR3nt: TGTGCCAGCAGCTTGATCAGGACAGGACTGTACAATGAGCAGTTCTTC
CDR3aa: CASSLIRTGLYNEQFF

v_gene: TRBV6-1
abundance: NA
j_gene: TRBJ2-7
d_gene: NA
len: 13
CDR3nt: TGTGCCAGCAGTGAAGTGAGCCTCTACGAGCAGTACTTC
CDR3aa: CASSEVSLYEQYF

v_gene: TRBV27
abundance: NA
j_gene: TRBJ2-7
d_gene: NA
len: 12
CDR3nt: TGTGCCAGCAGTTCCGGGGATTACGAGCAGTACTTC
CDR3aa: CASSSGDYEQYF

v_gene: TRBV27
abundance: NA
j_gene: TRBJ2-5
d_gene: TRBD2
len: 16
CDR3nt: TGTGCCAGCAGTTCAGGACTAGCGGGAGTACCCGAGACCCAGTACTTC
CDR3aa: CASSSGLAGVPETQYF

v_gene: TRBV9
abundance: NA
j_gene: TRBJ2-5
d_gene: TRBD2
len: 15
CDR3nt: TGTGCCAGCAGCGTAGTGGCGGGAGTAGGAGAGACCCAGTACTTC
CDR3aa: CASSVVAGVGETQYF

v_gene: TRBV4-3
abundance: NA
j_gene: TRBJ1-2
d_gene: NA
len: 14
CDR3nt: TGCGCCAGCAGCCAAGGGACGGGACCTGGGGGCTACACCTTC
CDR3aa: CASSQGTGPGGYTF

v_gene: TRBV11-2
abundance: once
j_gene: TRBJ2-7
d_gene: TRBD1
len: 14
CDR3nt: TGTGCCAGCAGCCCGACCCACAGGGGAAACGAGCAGTACTTC
CDR3aa: CASSPTHRGNEQYF

v_gene: TRBV7-9
abundance: once
j_gene: TRBJ1-1
d_gene: NA
len: 15
CDR3nt: TGTGCCAGCAGCTTACCTCGGGGGCAGAGCACTGAAGCTTTCTTT
CDR3aa: CASSLPRGQSTEAFF

v_gene: TRBV19
abundance: NA
j_gene: TRBJ2-1
d_gene: TRBD1
len: 16
CDR3nt: TGTGCCAGTAGTCCCCGAAAAGGACAGGGCTACAATGAGCAGTTCTTC
CDR3aa: CASSPRKGQGYNEQFF

v_gene: TRBV27
abundance: NA
j_gene: TRBJ2-5
d_gene: TRBD2
len: 14
CDR3nt: TGTGCCAGCAGTGGGATTGGCGGGAGGGAGACCCAGTACTTC
CDR3aa: CASSGIGGRETQYF

v_gene: TRBV6-6
abundance: NA
j_gene: TRBJ1-5
d_gene: NA
len: 14
CDR3nt: TGTGCCAGCAGGACTGGGGGGGGCAATCAGCCCCAGCATTTT
CDR3aa: CASRTGGGNQPQHF

v_gene: TRBV18
abundance: NA
j_gene: TRBJ2-7
d_gene: NA
len: 14
CDR3nt: TGTGCCAGCTCGCCAAGGACGGTCTCCTACGAGCAGTACTTC
CDR3aa: CASSPRTVSYEQYF

v_gene: TRBV19
abundance: NA
j_gene: TRBJ1-1
d_gene: NA
len: 13
CDR3nt: TGTGCCAGTAGTCCTCAGGGGAACACTGAAGCTTTCTTT
CDR3aa: CASSPQGNTEAFF

v_gene: TRBV14
abundance: NA
j_gene: TRBJ2-1
d_gene: TRBD2
len: 17
CDR3nt: TGTGCCAGCAGCCAAGAATGGGCTAGCGGGAACGACAATGAGCAGTTCTTC
CDR3aa: CASSQEWASGNDNEQFF

v_gene: TRBV19
abundance: NA
j_gene: TRBJ1-1
d_gene: TRBD1
len: 14
CDR3nt: TGTGCCAGTAGCCATGGACAGGGTTTCACTGAAGCTTTCTTT
CDR3aa: CASSHGQGFTEAFF

v_gene: TRBV27
abundance: NA
j_gene: TRBJ2-2
d_gene: NA
len: 13
CDR3nt: TGTGCCAGCACCAATTTAGGCACCGGGGAGCTGTTTTTT
CDR3aa: CASTNLGTGELFF

v_gene: TRBV28
abundance: NA
j_gene: TRBJ1-4
d_gene: NA
len: 16
CDR3nt: TGTGCCAGCAGTCCCGCAGAGACCGCAACTAATGAAAAACTGTTTTTT
CDR3aa: CASSPAETATNEKLFF

v_gene: TRBV29-1
abundance: NA
j_gene: TRBJ1-2
d_gene: NA
len: 14
CDR3nt: TGCAGCGTCCCCACCGGGACGGAGATCTATGGCTACACCTTC
CDR3aa: CSVPTGTEIYGYTF

v_gene: TRBV27
abundance: NA
j_gene: TRBJ1-1
d_gene: NA
len: 14
CDR3nt: TGTGCCAGCAGTTTATCCGGGGTGAGCACTGAAGCTTTCTTT
CDR3aa: CASSLSGVSTEAFF

v_gene: TRBV27
abundance: NA
j_gene: TRBJ2-1
d_gene: NA
len: 15
CDR3nt: TGTGCCAGCAGTTTATACGCTGGGCCGGGGGATGAGCAGTTCTTC
CDR3aa: CASSLYAGPGDEQFF

v_gene: TRBV28
abundance: NA
j_gene: TRBJ2-7
d_gene: TRBD1
len: 18
CDR3nt: TGTGCCAGCAGTTTATACCCACAGGACAGGGGGCTTTTGAACGAGCAGTACTTC
CDR3aa: CASSLYPQDRGLLNEQYF

v_gene: TRBV6-6
abundance: NA
j_gene: TRBJ1-2
d_gene: NA
len: 13
CDR3nt: TGTGCCAGCAGTGACACAGGAGATTATGGCTACACCTTC
CDR3aa: CASSDTGDYGYTF

v_gene: TRBV9
abundance: once
j_gene: TRBJ2-7
d_gene: TRBD2
len: 12
CDR3nt: TGTGCCAGCAGCTCCGGCGGGGGGGAGCAGTACTTC
CDR3aa: CASSSGGGEQYF

v_gene: TRBV12-5
abundance: NA
j_gene: TRBJ2-1
d_gene: TRBD2
len: 15
CDR3nt: TGTGCTAGTGGTGGGGGACTAGCCCGACCCAGCGAGCAGTTCTTC
CDR3aa: CASGGGLARPSEQFF

v_gene: TRBV9
abundance: NA
j_gene: TRBJ2-1
d_gene: TRBD2
len: 16
CDR3nt: TGTGCCAGCAGCGCAGGAGGGGTAGCGGGGTACAATGAGCAGTTCTTC
CDR3aa: CASSAGGVAGYNEQFF

v_gene: TRBV25-1
abundance: once
j_gene: TRBJ2-3
d_gene: NA
len: 11
CDR3nt: TGTGCCAGCAGTGTCCCAGATACGCAGTATTTT
CDR3aa: CASSVPDTQYF

v_gene: TRBV5-4
abundance: NA
j_gene: TRBJ2-5
d_gene: NA
len: 14
CDR3nt: TGTGCCAGCAGCTTAAGCAGGTCGCAAGAGACCCAGTACTTC
CDR3aa: CASSLSRSQETQYF

v_gene: TRBV27
abundance: NA
j_gene: TRBJ1-1
d_gene: TRBD1
len: 13
CDR3nt: TGTGCCGGCAGCGGACAGGGGAAGGCTGAAGCTTTCTTT
CDR3aa: CAGSGQGKAEAFF

v_gene: TRBV13
abundance: NA
j_gene: TRBJ2-7
d_gene: TRBD2
len: 14
CDR3nt: TGTGCCAGCCTCATAGCGGGAGGTTTCGACGAGCAGTACTTC
CDR3aa: CASLIAGGFDEQYF

v_gene: TRBV19
abundance: NA
j_gene: TRBJ2-7
d_gene: NA
len: 14
CDR3nt: TGTGCCAGTACTATAAGGGGGGCTACCTACGAGCAGTACTTC
CDR3aa: CASTIRGATYEQYF

v_gene: TRBV7-8
abundance: NA
j_gene: TRBJ2-1
d_gene: NA
len: 15
CDR3nt: TGTGCCAGCAGCCCTGGACTTGGCTCCTACAATGAGCAGTTCTTC
CDR3aa: CASSPGLGSYNEQFF

v_gene: TRBV7-9
abundance: once
j_gene: TRBJ2-2
d_gene: NA
len: 17
CDR3nt: TGTGCCAGCAGCCCCCCCGGGAAACCGGACCTATCCGGGGAGCTGTTTTTT
CDR3aa: CASSPPGKPDLSGELFF

v_gene: TRBV7-8
abundance: NA
j_gene: TRBJ2-5
d_gene: NA
len: 19
CDR3nt: TGTGCCAGCAGCTTAGCAGGGCGGGCGGAGCCGGTGGGCCAAGAGACCCAGTACTTC
CDR3aa: CASSLAGRAEPVGQETQYF

v_gene: TRBV29-1
abundance: NA
j_gene: TRBJ2-7
d_gene: NA
len: 15
CDR3nt: TGCAGCGTCATTACCACGGGACACTACCCCTACGAGCAGTACTTC
CDR3aa: CSVITTGHYPYEQYF

v_gene: TRBV7-8
abundance: NA
j_gene: TRBJ2-7
d_gene: NA
len: 15
CDR3nt: TGTGCCAGCAGCTTAGAGCAGGAGGTCCCCTACGAGCAGTACTTC
CDR3aa: CASSLEQEVPYEQYF

v_gene: TRBV19
abundance: NA
j_gene: TRBJ1-5
d_gene: NA
len: 17
CDR3nt: TGTGCCAGTAGTATCAATTTGTGGGGGTTTAGCAATCAGCCCCAGCATTTT
CDR3aa: CASSINLWGFSNQPQHF

v_gene: TRBV6-5
abundance: once
j_gene: TRBJ1-5
d_gene: NA
len: 15
CDR3nt: TGTGCCAGCAGTTACTCCAGAGGCCCTCATCAGCCCCAGCATTTT
CDR3aa: CASSYSRGPHQPQHF